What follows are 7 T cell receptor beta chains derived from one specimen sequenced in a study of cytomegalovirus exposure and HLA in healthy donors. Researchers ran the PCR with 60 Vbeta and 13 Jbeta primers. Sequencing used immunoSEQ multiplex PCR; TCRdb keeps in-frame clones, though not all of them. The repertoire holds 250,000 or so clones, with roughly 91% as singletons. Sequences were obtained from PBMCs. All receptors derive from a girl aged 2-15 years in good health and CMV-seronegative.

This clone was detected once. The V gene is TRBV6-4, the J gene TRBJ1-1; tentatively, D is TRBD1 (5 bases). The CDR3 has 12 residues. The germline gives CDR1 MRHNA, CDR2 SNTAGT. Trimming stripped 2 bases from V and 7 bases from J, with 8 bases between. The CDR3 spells CASSDRRGEAFF. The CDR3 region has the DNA TGTGCCAGCAGTGACAGGAGGGGTGAAGCTTTCTTT.

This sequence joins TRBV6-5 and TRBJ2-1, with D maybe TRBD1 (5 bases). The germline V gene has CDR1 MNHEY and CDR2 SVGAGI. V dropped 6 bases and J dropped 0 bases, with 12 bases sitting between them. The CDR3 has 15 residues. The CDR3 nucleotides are TGTGCCAGCAGGTCGACAGCGAGCTCCTACAATGAGCAGTTCTTC. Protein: CASRSTASSYNEQFF.

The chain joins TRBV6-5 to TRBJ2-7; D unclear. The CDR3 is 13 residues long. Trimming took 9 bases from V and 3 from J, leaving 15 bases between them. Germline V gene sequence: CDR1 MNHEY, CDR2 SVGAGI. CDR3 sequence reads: CASRPRVLYEQYF. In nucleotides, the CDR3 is TGTGCCAGTCGTCCCCGGGTACTCTACGAGCAGTACTTC.

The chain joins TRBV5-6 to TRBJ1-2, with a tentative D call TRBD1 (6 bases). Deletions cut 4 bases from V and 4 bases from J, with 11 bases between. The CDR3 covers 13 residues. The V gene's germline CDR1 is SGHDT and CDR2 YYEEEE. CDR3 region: CASSPQGVYGYTF. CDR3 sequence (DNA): TGTGCCAGCAGCCCACAGGGAGTCTATGGCTACACCTTC.

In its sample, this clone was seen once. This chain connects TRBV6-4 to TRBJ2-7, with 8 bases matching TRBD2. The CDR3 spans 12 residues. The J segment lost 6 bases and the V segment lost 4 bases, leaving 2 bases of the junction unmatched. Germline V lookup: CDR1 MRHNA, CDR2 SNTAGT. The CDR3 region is CASSAAGGEQYF. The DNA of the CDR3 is TGTGCCAGCAGTGCTGCGGGAGGCGAGCAGTACTTC.

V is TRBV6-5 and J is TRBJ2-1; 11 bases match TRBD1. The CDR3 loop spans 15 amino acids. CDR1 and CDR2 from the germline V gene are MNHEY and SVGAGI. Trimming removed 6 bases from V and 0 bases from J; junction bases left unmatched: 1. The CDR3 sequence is CASSGTGGSYNEQFF. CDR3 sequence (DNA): TGTGCCAGCAGCGGGACAGGGGGCTCCTACAATGAGCAGTTCTTC.

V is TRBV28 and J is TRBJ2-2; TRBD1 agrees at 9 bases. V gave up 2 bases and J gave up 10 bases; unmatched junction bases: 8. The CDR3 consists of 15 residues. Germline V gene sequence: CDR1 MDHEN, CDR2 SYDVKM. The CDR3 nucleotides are TGTGCCAGCAGTTTACCCGGGACAGGGAAGGTGGAGCTGTTTTTT. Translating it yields CASSLPGTGKVELFF.